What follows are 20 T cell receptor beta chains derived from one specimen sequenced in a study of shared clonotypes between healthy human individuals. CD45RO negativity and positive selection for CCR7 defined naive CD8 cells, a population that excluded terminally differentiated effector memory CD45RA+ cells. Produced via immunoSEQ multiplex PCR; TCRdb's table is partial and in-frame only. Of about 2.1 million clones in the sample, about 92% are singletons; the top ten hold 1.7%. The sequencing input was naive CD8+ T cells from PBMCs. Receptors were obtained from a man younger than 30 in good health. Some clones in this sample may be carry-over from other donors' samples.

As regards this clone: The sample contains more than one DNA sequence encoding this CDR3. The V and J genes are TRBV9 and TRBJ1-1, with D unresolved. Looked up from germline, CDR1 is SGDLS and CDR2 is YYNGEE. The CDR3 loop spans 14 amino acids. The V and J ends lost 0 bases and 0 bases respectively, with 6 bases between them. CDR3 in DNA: TGTGCCAGCAGCGTAGCAGGAGTGAACACTGAAGCTTTCTTT. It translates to CASSVAGVNTEAFF.

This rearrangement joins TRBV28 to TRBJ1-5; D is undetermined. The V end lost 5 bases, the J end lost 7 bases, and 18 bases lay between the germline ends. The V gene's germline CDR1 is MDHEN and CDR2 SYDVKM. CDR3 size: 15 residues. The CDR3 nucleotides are TGTGCCAGCAGTGACCGGGCCCTGGGGAAACAGCCCCAGCATTTT. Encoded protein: CASSDRALGKQPQHF.

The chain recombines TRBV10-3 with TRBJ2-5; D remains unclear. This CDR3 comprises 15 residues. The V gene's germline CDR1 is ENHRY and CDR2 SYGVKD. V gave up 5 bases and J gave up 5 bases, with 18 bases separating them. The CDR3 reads CAISSWNGGQETQYF. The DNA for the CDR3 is TGTGCCATCAGTTCATGGAATGGCGGTCAGGAGACCCAGTACTTC.

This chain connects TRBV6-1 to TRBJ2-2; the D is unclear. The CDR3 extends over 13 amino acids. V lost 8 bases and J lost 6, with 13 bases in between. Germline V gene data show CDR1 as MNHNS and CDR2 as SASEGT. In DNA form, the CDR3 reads TGTGCCAGCCAAATCTATAACGCCGGGGAGCTGTTTTTT. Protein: CASQIYNAGELFF.

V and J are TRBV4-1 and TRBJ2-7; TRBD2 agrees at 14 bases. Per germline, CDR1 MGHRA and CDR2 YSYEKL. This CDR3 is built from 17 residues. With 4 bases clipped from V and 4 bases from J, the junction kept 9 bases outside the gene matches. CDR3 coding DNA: TGCGCCAGCAGCCTGGGACTAGCGGGAGCCCTAGGGTACGAGCAGTACTTC. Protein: CASSLGLAGALGYEQYF.

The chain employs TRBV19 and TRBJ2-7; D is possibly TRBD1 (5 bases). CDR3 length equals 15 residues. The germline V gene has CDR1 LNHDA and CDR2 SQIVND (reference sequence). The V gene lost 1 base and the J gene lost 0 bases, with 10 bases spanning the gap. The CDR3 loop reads CASSIGTKTSYEQYF. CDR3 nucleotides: TGTGCCAGTAGTATAGGGACAAAAACCTCCTACGAGCAGTACTTC.

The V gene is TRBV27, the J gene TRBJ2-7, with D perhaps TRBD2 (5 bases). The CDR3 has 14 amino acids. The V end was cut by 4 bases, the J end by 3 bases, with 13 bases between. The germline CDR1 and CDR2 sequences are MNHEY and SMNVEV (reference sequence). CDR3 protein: CASSSVGLYYEQYF. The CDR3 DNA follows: TGTGCCAGCAGTTCCGTAGGACTGTACTACGAGCAGTACTTC.

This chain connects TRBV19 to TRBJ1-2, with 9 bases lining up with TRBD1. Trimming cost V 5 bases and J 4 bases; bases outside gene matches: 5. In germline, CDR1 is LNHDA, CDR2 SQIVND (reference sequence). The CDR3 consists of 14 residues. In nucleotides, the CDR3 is TGTGCCAGTAGTTCCAGGACAGGGGCCTATGGCTACACCTTC. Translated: CASSSRTGAYGYTF.

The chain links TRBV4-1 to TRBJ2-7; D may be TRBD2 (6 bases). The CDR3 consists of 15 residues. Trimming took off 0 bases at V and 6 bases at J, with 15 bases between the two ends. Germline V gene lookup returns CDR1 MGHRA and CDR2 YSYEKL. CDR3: CASSQDRGTGAEQYF. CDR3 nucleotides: TGCGCCAGCAGCCAAGATCGGGGGACTGGCGCCGAGCAGTACTTC.

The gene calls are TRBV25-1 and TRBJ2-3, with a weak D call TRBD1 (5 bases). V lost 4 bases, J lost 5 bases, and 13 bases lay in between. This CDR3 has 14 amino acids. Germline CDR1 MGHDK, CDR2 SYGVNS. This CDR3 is CASSGLGRLDTQYF. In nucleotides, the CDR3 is TGTGCCAGCAGTGGTTTGGGGCGGCTAGATACGCAGTATTTT.

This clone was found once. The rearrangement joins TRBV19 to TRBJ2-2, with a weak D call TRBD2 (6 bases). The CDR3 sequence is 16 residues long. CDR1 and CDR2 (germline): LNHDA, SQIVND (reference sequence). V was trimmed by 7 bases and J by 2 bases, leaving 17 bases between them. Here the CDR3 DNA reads TGTGCCAGTACTCCGTTGGGGGGATATAACACCGGGGAGCTGTTTTTT. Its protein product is CASTPLGGYNTGELFF.

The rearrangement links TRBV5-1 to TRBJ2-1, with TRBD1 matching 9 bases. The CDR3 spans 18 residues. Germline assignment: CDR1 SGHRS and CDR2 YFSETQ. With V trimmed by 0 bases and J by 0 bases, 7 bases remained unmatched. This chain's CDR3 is CASSLGDRETSSYNEQFF. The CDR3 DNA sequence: TGCGCCAGCAGCTTGGGGGACAGGGAGACGAGCTCCTACAATGAGCAGTTCTTC.

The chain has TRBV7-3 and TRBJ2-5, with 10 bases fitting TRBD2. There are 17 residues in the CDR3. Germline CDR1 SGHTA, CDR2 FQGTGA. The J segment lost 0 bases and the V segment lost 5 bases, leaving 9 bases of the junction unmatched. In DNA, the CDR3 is TGTGCCAGCAGCGGGGGACTAGCGCGGCACGACCAAGAGACCCAGTACTTC. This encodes CASSGGLARHDQETQYF.

The CDR3 is CSGGTILDEQYF. CDR3 sequence (DNA): TGCAGCGGCGGGACTATCCTCGACGAGCAGTACTTC. The chain uses TRBV29-1 and TRBJ2-7; 7 nucleotides agree with TRBD2. Germline V gene data show CDR1 as SQVTM and CDR2 as ANQGSEA. With V trimmed by 7 bases and J by 5 bases, 8 bases remained unmatched. This CDR3 has 12 residues.

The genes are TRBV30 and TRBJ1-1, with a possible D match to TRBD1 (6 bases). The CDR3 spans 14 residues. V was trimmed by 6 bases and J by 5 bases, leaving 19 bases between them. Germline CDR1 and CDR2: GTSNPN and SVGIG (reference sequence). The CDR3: CACPGGTFGTEAFF. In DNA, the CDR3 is TGTGCCTGTCCTGGAGGGACATTTGGGACTGAAGCTTTCTTT.

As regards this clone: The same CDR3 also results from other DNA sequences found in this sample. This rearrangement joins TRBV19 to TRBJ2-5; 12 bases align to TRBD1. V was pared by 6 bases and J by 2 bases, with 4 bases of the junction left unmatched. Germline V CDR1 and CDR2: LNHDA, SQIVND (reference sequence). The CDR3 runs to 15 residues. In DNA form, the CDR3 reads TGTGCCAGTAGCCGGGACAGGGGGCGGCAAGAGACCCAGTACTTC. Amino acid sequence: CASSRDRGRQETQYF.

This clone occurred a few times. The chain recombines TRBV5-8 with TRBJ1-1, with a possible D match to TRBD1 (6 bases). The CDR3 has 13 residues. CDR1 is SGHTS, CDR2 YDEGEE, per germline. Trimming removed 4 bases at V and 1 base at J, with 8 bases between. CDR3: CASSVTGNTEAFF. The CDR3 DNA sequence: TGTGCCAGCAGCGTGACAGGGAACACTGAAGCTTTCTTT.

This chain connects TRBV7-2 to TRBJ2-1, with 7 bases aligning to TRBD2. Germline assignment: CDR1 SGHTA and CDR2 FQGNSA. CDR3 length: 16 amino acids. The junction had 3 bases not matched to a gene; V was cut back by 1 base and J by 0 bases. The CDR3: CASSLVRTSSYNEQFF. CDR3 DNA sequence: TGTGCCAGCAGCTTAGTAAGGACTAGCTCCTACAATGAGCAGTTCTTC.

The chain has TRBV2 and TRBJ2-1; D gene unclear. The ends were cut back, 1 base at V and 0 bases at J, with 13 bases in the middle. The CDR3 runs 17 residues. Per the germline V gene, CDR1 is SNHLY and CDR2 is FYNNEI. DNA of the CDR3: TGTGCCAGCAGTGAAGTGGCTCCTAGGAGCTCCTACAATGAGCAGTTCTTC. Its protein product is CASSEVAPRSSYNEQFF.

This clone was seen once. CDR3 in DNA: TGTGCCAGCAGAGAGGACAGGTGGGTCGAACCCCAGCATTTT. Its protein product is CASREDRWVEPQHF. This chain connects TRBV6-5 to TRBJ1-5; 7 bases agree with TRBD1. The CDR3 has 14 residues. With 6 bases clipped from V and 10 bases from J, the junction kept 12 bases outside the gene matches. Germline V gives CDR1 MNHEY, CDR2 SVGAGI.